The 14 T cell receptor beta chains below come from one sample, sequenced in a study of blood T cell repertoires in COVID-19 (dated by TCRdb to the early 2020s). The method was the immunoSEQ multiplex PCR assay. In its TCRdb copy, this immuneACCESS table keeps in-frame sequences only and misses some clones. Where compared with another copy, unresolved V genes explain less than half of these, and the others have no known cause. A total of some 99,000 clones appear in this sample, about 80% of them only once. The ten largest make up around 24% of the sample. Sequenced material: peripheral blood. The receptors were gathered from a man between 65 and 79 years old with acute or convalescent COVID-19.

This sequence joins TRBV7-2 and TRBJ2-5; D remains ambiguous. V was clipped by 6 bases and J by 4 bases, with 12 bases between them. The germline V gene encodes CDR1 SGHTA and CDR2 FQGNSA. The CDR3 has 13 residues. In nucleotides, the CDR3 is TGTGCCAGCAGGCCCACACGGGTAGAGACCCAGTACTTC. Translating it yields CASRPTRVETQYF.

The rearrangement links TRBV27 to TRBJ2-3; 10 bases align to TRBD2. CDR3 length equals 11 residues. Trimming removed 9 bases from V and 14 bases from J; junction bases left unmatched: 8. Per germline, CDR1 MNHEY and CDR2 SMNVEV (reference sequence). DNA of the CDR3: TGTGCCAGTTACCTAGCGGGAGTAGGGTATTTT. It is translated as CASYLAGVGYF.

V gene TRBV9 combines with J gene TRBJ2-7, with 8 bases identical to TRBD1. This CDR3 contains 14 residues. Germline V gene data show CDR1 as SGDLS and CDR2 as YYNGEE. The trim removed 4 bases at V and 5 bases at J, leaving 8 bases unmatched. The CDR3 DNA reads as TGTGCCAGCAGCCCCCAGTTGACAGGGGACGAGCAGTACTTC. Residues: CASSPQLTGDEQYF.

The CDR3 nucleotides read TGCAGCGTTCGAGAGAGCAATCAGCCCCAGCATTTT. It codes for CSVRESNQPQHF. The chain carries TRBV29-1 and TRBJ1-5; D is uncertain. Germline V gene data show CDR1 as SQVTM and CDR2 as ANQGSEA. There are 12 residues in the CDR3. The ends were cut back, 5 bases at V and 1 base at J, with 6 bases in the middle.

J is TRBJ2-3 and V is TRBV11-2, with 7 bases lining up with TRBD2. This CDR3 contains 13 residues. Germline CDR1 and CDR2: SGHAT and FQNNGV. V shed 5 bases and J 3 bases; nucleotides not matched to a gene: 2. The CDR3 reads CASSRLATDTQYF. The CDR3 DNA reads TGTGCCAGCAGCCGACTAGCAACAGATACGCAGTATTTT.

This sequence joins TRBV5-4 and TRBJ2-2, with TRBD2 identical over 7 bases. The trim removed 1 base at V and 0 bases at J, leaving 3 bases unmatched. The CDR3 totals 16 residues. CDR1 is SGHNT and CDR2 is YYREEE in the germline V gene (reference sequence). The CDR3 region is CASSLLAATNTGELFF. The CDR3 DNA is TGTGCCAGCAGCTTGCTAGCGGCTACGAACACCGGGGAGCTGTTTTTT.

The V call is TRBV4-2, the J call TRBJ2-1, with D maybe TRBD2 (6 bases). With 0 bases removed from V and 0 bases from J, the gap between germline ends came to 12 bases. Germline loops: CDR1 LGHNA, CDR2 YNFKEQ. The CDR3 runs to 17 residues. CDR3 DNA sequence: TGTGCCAGCAGCCAAGATCGTGGGGGGTACTCCTACAATGAGCAGTTCTTC. This sequence encodes CASSQDRGGYSYNEQFF.

The chain has TRBV9 and TRBJ2-1, with 8 bases identical to TRBD2. Germline V gene data show CDR1 as SGDLS and CDR2 as YYNGEE. Unmatched junction bases numbered 7, after V lost 4 bases and J lost 7 bases. The CDR3 is 14 amino acids. For the CDR3, the DNA is TGTGCCAGCAGCTTGGGGACTAGGGATAATGAGCAGTTCTTC. Translating gives CASSLGTRDNEQFF.

The V gene is TRBV5-6, the J gene TRBJ2-3; D is perhaps TRBD1 (6 bases). This CDR3 spans 15 amino acids. Germline CDR1 and CDR2: SGHDT and YYEEEE. Trimming left V 3 bases short and J 2 bases short, with 13 bases between. CDR3 amino acids: CASSSLTGLTDTQYF. CDR3 coding DNA: TGTGCCAGCAGCTCACTGACAGGCCTCACAGATACGCAGTATTTT.

The rearrangement joins TRBV6-6 to TRBJ1-1; 7 bases match TRBD1. Germline CDR1 reads MNHNY; CDR2 reads SVGAGI (reference sequence). With V trimmed by 2 bases and J by 3 bases, 6 bases remained unmatched. CDR3 length equals 15 residues. CDR3 coding DNA: TGTGCCAGCAGTTACGGGGGACAGCGCGACACTGAAGCTTTCTTT. Residues: CASSYGGQRDTEAFF.

V is TRBV6-5 and J is TRBJ1-2, with D maybe TRBD1 (6 bases). The CDR3 is 13 residues long. The V and J ends lost 2 bases and 7 bases respectively, with 11 bases between them. The V gene's germline CDR1 is MNHEY and CDR2 SVGAGI. This CDR3 reads CASSYADSTGYTF. CDR3 bases: TGTGCCAGCAGTTACGCGGACAGCACTGGCTACACCTTC.

The chain links TRBV3-1 (or the pseudogene TRBV3-2) to TRBJ2-1; TRBD2 agrees at 12 bases. The CDR3 loop spans 17 amino acids. The germline V gene encodes CDR1 LGHDT and CDR2 YNNKEL (reference sequence). Trimming cost V 4 bases and J 5 bases; bases outside gene matches: 9. The CDR3 loop is CASSPPRASGRDNEQFF. Written as DNA, the CDR3 is TGTGCCAGCAGCCCGCCCAGGGCTAGCGGGAGGGACAATGAGCAGTTCTTC.

V and J are TRBV7-2 and TRBJ1-6, with D possibly TRBD1 on 6 matching bases. Trimming shortened V by 5 bases and J by 9 bases, and 17 bases separated the two germline ends. CDR1 SGHTA and CDR2 FQGNSA come from the germline V gene. The CDR3 contains 15 residues. The CDR3 bases are TGTGCCAGCAGCGGCATGGGACACAACCTTTCACCCCTCCACTTT. Translating gives CASSGMGHNLSPLHF.

This clone appeared a single time. The V and J genes are TRBV3-1 (or the pseudogene TRBV3-2) and TRBJ2-7; 10 nucleotides match TRBD1. CDR1 is LGHDT and CDR2 is YNNKEL in the germline V gene (reference sequence). V trimming: 7 bases; J trimming: 2 bases; junction bases outside the gene matches: 5. The CDR3 loop spans 14 amino acids. This CDR3 reads CASTPGQGTYEQYF. CDR3 DNA: TGTGCCAGCACACCGGGACAGGGGACCTACGAGCAGTACTTC.